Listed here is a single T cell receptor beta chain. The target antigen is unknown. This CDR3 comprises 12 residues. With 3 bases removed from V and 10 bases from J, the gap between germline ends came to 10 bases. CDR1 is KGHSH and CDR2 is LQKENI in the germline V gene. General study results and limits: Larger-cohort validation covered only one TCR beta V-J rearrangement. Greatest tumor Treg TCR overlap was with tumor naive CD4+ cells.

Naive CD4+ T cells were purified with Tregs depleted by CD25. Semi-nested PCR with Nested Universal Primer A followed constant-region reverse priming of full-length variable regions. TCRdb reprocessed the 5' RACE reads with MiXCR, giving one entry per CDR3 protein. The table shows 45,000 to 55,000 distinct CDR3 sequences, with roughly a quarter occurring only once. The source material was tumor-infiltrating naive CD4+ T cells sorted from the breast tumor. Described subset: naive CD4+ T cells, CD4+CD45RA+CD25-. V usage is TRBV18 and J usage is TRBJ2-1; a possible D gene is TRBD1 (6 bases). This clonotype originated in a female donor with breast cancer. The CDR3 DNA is TGTGCCAGCTCACCGATGGGACACGAGCAGTTCTTC. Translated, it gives CASSPMGHEQFF.